The entry that follows covers one TCR beta chain sequence. Here immunoSEQ multiplex PCR was the method, and the copy in TCRdb shows in-frame clones only, minus some. The sample has roughly 2 million clones, roughly 94% seen once; the top ten hold 0.13%. This record belongs to a study of shared clonotypes between healthy human individuals. Germline V gene data show CDR1 as SGHVS and CDR2 as FNYEAQ. The CDR3 contains 18 residues. J was trimmed by 1 base and V by 5 bases; bases with no gene match: 13. Sequenced material: naive CD4+ T cells sorted from blood. Regarding subset: CD45RA+ positively selected. The rearrangement uses TRBV7-6 and TRBJ2-2, with 7 bases identical to TRBD1. This clonotype originated in a man aged 18 to 29 in good health. This chain's CDR3 is CASSNRKGQQLNTGELFF. Written as DNA, the CDR3 is TGTGCCAGCAGCAATCGTAAGGGACAGCAATTGAACACCGGGGAGCTGTTTTTT.